One and the same sample provided the 2 T cell receptor beta chains below, sequenced in a study of vaccination effects on CD4 cells after COVID-19. These receptors lack a known antigen. Subsequent to a culture period of under 11 days, CD4+ T cells were isolated. Profiling relied on immunoSEQ multiplex PCR, and the TCRdb table lists in-frame clones only, not all of them. This table holds tens of thousands of clones, more than 70% found once. Sequenced here: CD4+ T cells from PBMCs cultured without peptide, sampled before COVID-19 vaccination. These TCRs come from a human donor who received a COVID-19 vaccine.

The chain carries TRBV2 and TRBJ2-5; the D is unclear. Germline V lookup: CDR1 SNHLY, CDR2 FYNNEI. V lost 4 bases and J lost 1, with 13 bases in between. The CDR3 length is 15 residues. In DNA, the CDR3 is TGTGCCAGCAGTGTTCTCGCCCTCTCCCAAGAGACCCAGTACTTC. It yields the protein CASSVLALSQETQYF.

The chain has TRBV6-5 and TRBJ2-7; a possible D gene is TRBD1 (6 bases). CDR1 is MNHEY, CDR2 SVGAGI, per germline. The CDR3 loop spans 15 amino acids. V was clipped by 5 bases and J by 2 bases, with 16 bases between them. The CDR3 nucleotides are TGTGCCAGCAGTATGGGGACAACGCTAACCTACGAGCAGTACGTC. This sequence encodes CASSMGTTLTYEQYV.